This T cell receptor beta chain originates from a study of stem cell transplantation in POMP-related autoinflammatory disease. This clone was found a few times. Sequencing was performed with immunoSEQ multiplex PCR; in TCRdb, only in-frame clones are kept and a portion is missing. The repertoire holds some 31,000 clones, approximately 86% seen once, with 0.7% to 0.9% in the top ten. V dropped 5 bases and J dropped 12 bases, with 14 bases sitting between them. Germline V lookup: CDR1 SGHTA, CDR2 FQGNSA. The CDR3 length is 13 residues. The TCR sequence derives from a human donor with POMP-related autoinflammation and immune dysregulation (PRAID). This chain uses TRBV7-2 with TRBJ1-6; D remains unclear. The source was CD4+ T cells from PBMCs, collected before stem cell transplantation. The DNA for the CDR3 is TGTGCCAGCAGCCCCGAGCTACGGTTACCCCTCCACTTT. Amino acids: CASSPELRLPLHF.